The clone carrying this T cell receptor (beta chain) was picked up a small number of times. In the authors' workflow: Nucleated cell counts were estimated from reference gene primer amplification. TCRdb's table, derived via immunoSEQ multiplex PCR, lists solely in-frame clones and lacks some. V, J and clone size were drawn from that table, and D and trimming were deduced from the DNA. The sample contains 150,000 or so clones, around 84% of which appear only once. This record comes from a study of blood T cell repertoires in COVID-19. About the research overall: T cells, B-cell-depleted T cells, or PBMCs provided the cDNA or gDNA that served as material.

This CDR3 has 14 residues. With 2 bases clipped from V and 5 bases from J, the junction kept 5 bases outside the gene matches. Germline V gene sequence: CDR1 GTSNPN, CDR2 SVGIG (reference sequence). J is TRBJ1-4 and V is TRBV30; 7 bases map to TRBD1. The sequence came from a woman aged 45-59 years with COVID-19, enrolled during active disease. What was sequenced was peripheral blood. The CDR3 region has the DNA TGTGCCTGGAGTTCGGGACAGCCAAATGAAAAACTGTTTTTT. It is translated as CAWSSGQPNEKLFF.